This TCR beta chain was documented in a study of cytomegalovirus exposure and HLA in healthy donors. At sampling all donors were nominally healthy, likely with unrecorded immune exposures. Of note for this clone: The antigen is undetermined.

Study-level findings and limits: Association of a missense DCLRE1C variant with TCR beta V- and J-gene trimming was reported in a later analysis. The dataset shows that most TCR sequences were rare, while some public TCRs occurred in many donors.

The study ran its PCR with 60 Vbeta and 13 Jbeta primers. Only in-frame clones appear in the TCRdb table, and some are missing; sequencing was by immunoSEQ multiplex PCR. The data show under 200,000 clones, 60% to 80% seen once. V was pared by 8 bases and J by 6 bases, with 14 bases of the junction left unmatched. Germline V CDR1 and CDR2: MNHEY, SVGAGI. The CDR3 is 15 amino acids. This chain joins TRBV6-5 and TRBJ2-7; 9 positions match TRBD1. The TCR originated in a man aged 60 to 69 in good health and CMV-seronegative. Sequenced sample: PBMCs. As DNA, the CDR3 is TGTGCCAGCTGCCTGGGGAGGACAGGGGTAGGCGAGCAGTACTTC. Residues: CASCLGRTGVGEQYF.